These 20 T cell receptor beta chains were sequenced from one sample in a study of cytomegalovirus exposure and HLA in healthy donors. PCR used 60 Vbeta primers and 13 Jbeta primers. Using immunoSEQ multiplex PCR, the repertoire was profiled, and TCRdb retains in-frame clones only, with some absent. Of around 92,000 clones listed, approximately 83% are singletons. The sequenced sample consisted of PBMCs. The receptor source for this set is a female donor in good health and CMV-seropositive.

This clone has a single count. The genes are TRBV2 and TRBJ2-7, with TRBD2 as a possible D gene (5 bases). The V and J ends lost 3 bases and 4 bases respectively, with 25 bases between them. The CDR3 has 18 residues. Germline V gives CDR1 SNHLY, CDR2 FYNNEI. CDR3 region: CASSETPGVEVGFYEQYF. The CDR3 coding sequence is TGTGCCAGCAGTGAGACTCCCGGGGTGGAGGTGGGGTTTTACGAGCAGTACTTC.

The chain links TRBV6-5 to TRBJ1-1; D gene ambiguous. Germline CDR1 and CDR2: MNHEY and SVGAGI. There are 16 residues in the CDR3. Trimming pared 4 bases from V and 0 bases from J, leaving 15 bases between. CDR3 loop: CASSSSVTSLNTEAFF. The CDR3, as DNA: TGTGCCAGCAGTTCTTCCGTGACAAGCCTGAACACTGAAGCTTTCTTT.

The rearrangement links TRBV28 to TRBJ2-2; possible D gene TRBD2, 5 bases. The ends were cut back, 3 bases at V and 0 bases at J, with 14 bases in the middle. The germline V gene encodes CDR1 MDHEN and CDR2 SYDVKM. CDR3 length: 17 residues. This CDR3 is CASSFSGLHPNTGELFF. The CDR3 coding sequence is TGTGCCAGCAGTTTCAGCGGTTTACACCCGAACACCGGGGAGCTGTTTTTT.

This chain connects TRBV6-5 to TRBJ1-1; TRBD1 matches at 9 bases. The germline CDR1 and CDR2 sequences are MNHEY and SVGAGI. The CDR3 totals 15 residues. Trimming removed 6 bases from V and 8 bases from J; junction bases left unmatched: 13. CDR3 amino acids: CASSHITGGLREAFF. The CDR3, as DNA: TGTGCCAGCAGCCACATTACAGGGGGCTTAAGAGAAGCTTTCTTT.

The rearrangement uses TRBV10-1 and TRBJ2-7; 7 bases align to TRBD1. CDR3 size: 14 residues. Trimming took 6 bases from V and 2 from J; bases not matched to a gene: 7. Germline CDR1 WNHNN, CDR2 SYGVQD (reference sequence). Here the CDR3 reads CASRGDSVPYEQYF. CDR3 coding DNA: TGCGCCAGCAGGGGGGACAGTGTCCCCTACGAGCAGTACTTC.

The genes are TRBV2 and TRBJ1-5; no definite D call. Deletions cut 6 bases from V and 0 bases from J, with 9 bases between. The CDR3 runs to 14 residues. Germline V gives CDR1 SNHLY, CDR2 FYNNEI. DNA for the CDR3: TGTGCCAGCAGATCAGAATATAGCAATCAGCCCCAGCATTTT. Protein: CASRSEYSNQPQHF.

The chain joins TRBV7-2 to TRBJ2-3, with D perhaps TRBD1 (6 bases). This CDR3 is built from 15 residues. In germline, CDR1 is SGHTA, CDR2 FQGNSA. The ends were cut back, 5 bases at V and 7 bases at J, with 19 bases in the middle. The chain's CDR3 is CASSPDVQGHNTQYF. DNA of the CDR3: TGTGCCAGCAGCCCCGATGTTCAGGGGCATAATACGCAGTATTTT.

The CDR3 is CASRGGQGKETQYF. The CDR3 region has the DNA TGTGCCAGCAGGGGGGGACAGGGCAAAGAGACCCAGTACTTC. V usage is TRBV28 and J usage is TRBJ2-5, with TRBD1 matching over 9 bases. The ends lost 6 bases at V and 3 bases at J; junction bases unmatched: 5. The CDR3 is 14 residues long. The germline V gene has CDR1 MDHEN and CDR2 SYDVKM.

V and J are TRBV29-1 and TRBJ2-1, with 11 bases aligning to TRBD2. The junction had 6 bases not matched to a gene; V was cut back by 6 bases and J by 5 bases. Germline V gene lookup returns CDR1 SQVTM and CDR2 ANQGSEA. The CDR3 totals 14 residues. The CDR3 sequence: CSVASGLADNEQFF. CDR3 in DNA: TGCAGCGTAGCCTCGGGACTAGCGGACAATGAGCAGTTCTTC.

This clone has only a few counts. The chain employs TRBV19 and TRBJ1-4; D gene uncertain. Trimming left V 4 bases short and J 0 bases short, with 9 bases between. CDR1 is LNHDA and CDR2 is SQIVND in the germline V gene (reference sequence). There are 15 residues in the CDR3. The CDR3 is CASSTRHSTNEKLFF. CDR3 in DNA: TGTGCCAGTAGTACCAGGCATTCAACTAATGAAAAACTGTTTTTT.

The V and J genes are TRBV7-2 and TRBJ1-4; D is perhaps TRBD1 (5 bases). Per germline, CDR1 SGHTA and CDR2 FQGNSA. The CDR3 has 14 residues. Trimming took 1 base from V and 7 from J, leaving 10 bases between them. CDR3 residues: CASSLDGGSEKLFF. CDR3 nucleotides: TGTGCCAGCAGCTTAGACGGGGGGAGTGAAAAACTGTTTTTT. Full variable domain (outside the CDR3, taken from reference TRBV7-2 and TRBJ1-4): GAGVSQSPSNKVTEKGKDVELRCDPISGHTALYWYRQSLGQGLEFLIYFQGNSAPDKSGLPSDRFSAERTGGSVSTLTIQRTQQEDSAVYLCASSLDGGSEKLFFGSGTQLSVL.

The J gene is TRBJ2-1, the V gene TRBV7-7; D is possibly TRBD2 (6 bases). Trimming shortened V by 6 bases and J by 9 bases, and 15 bases separated the two germline ends. The V gene's germline CDR1 is SSHAT and CDR2 FNYEAQ (reference sequence). This CDR3 has 13 residues. CDR3 sequence (DNA): TGTGCCAGCAGTTCTGACACCGGGGGTGAGCAGTTCTTC. Amino acid sequence: CASSSDTGGEQFF.

This clone has only one observation. The chain has TRBV11-2 and TRBJ2-7; D unclear. Trimming pared 1 base from V and 5 bases from J, leaving 9 bases between. Looked up from germline, CDR1 is SGHAT and CDR2 is FQNNGV. This CDR3 is 13 amino acids long. The CDR3 coding sequence is TGTGCCAGCAGCTTAGGGGTCGGAGACGAGCAGTACTTC. Protein product: CASSLGVGDEQYF.

CDR3 protein: CASSIRDRAGNTIYF. The CDR3 DNA follows: TGTGCCAGTAGTATCCGGGACAGGGCTGGAAACACCATATATTTT. V gene TRBV19 combines with J gene TRBJ1-3, with 9 bases lining up with TRBD1. The germline V gene has CDR1 LNHDA and CDR2 SQIVND (reference sequence). Losses at the gene ends were 3 bases for V and 2 bases for J; bases not matched to a gene: 2. This CDR3 region has 15 residues.

This chain joins TRBV19 and TRBJ1-6, with 7 bases identical to TRBD1. The CDR3 is 19 residues long. After removal of 4 bases from V and 9 bases from J, the junction contained 21 bases not matched to a gene. Looked up from germline, CDR1 is LNHDA and CDR2 is SQIVND (reference sequence). In nucleotides, the CDR3 is TGTGCCAGTAGTAACCGACAGGGAGGTAGTTGGTTGGCGCTTTCACCCCTCCACTTT. Protein product: CASSNRQGGSWLALSPLHF.

The genes are TRBV5-1 and TRBJ2-5, with D perhaps TRBD2 (5 bases). Trimming removed 5 bases at V and 2 bases at J, with 7 bases between. This CDR3 comprises 12 residues. CDR1 is SGHRS and CDR2 is YFSETQ in the germline V gene. CDR3 coding DNA: TGCGCCAGCAGGACTACGCAAGAGACCCAGTACTTC. Translation: CASRTTQETQYF.

The chain uses TRBV11-1 and TRBJ2-5, with 8 bases identical to TRBD2. CDR1 is SGHAT, CDR2 FQDESV, per germline (reference sequence). With V trimmed by 5 bases and J by 4 bases, 9 bases remained unmatched. The CDR3 covers 15 residues. CDR3: CASSEPGLGGETQYF. CDR3 DNA sequence: TGTGCCAGCAGCGAGCCGGGACTAGGAGGAGAGACCCAGTACTTC.

The sample holds one count of this clone. V usage is TRBV29-1 and J usage is TRBJ1-1; D remains ambiguous. Trimming took 3 bases from V and 5 from J, leaving 13 bases between them. This CDR3 region has 13 residues. Germline-derived CDR1 and CDR2 are SQVTM and ANQGSEA. The CDR3 sequence is CSVEAGVGTEAFF. CDR3 coding DNA: TGCAGCGTTGAGGCCGGGGTCGGGACTGAAGCTTTCTTT.

The V gene is TRBV6-5, the J gene TRBJ2-7, with 13 bases identical to TRBD2. Germline CDR1 reads MNHEY; CDR2 reads SVGAGI. The CDR3 extends over 15 amino acids. The V segment lost 3 bases and the J segment 3 bases; nucleotides outside the gene matches: 2. The chain's CDR3 is CASSYGTSGIYEQYF. The CDR3 DNA reads TGTGCCAGCAGTTATGGGACTAGCGGGATCTACGAGCAGTACTTC.

This clone was picked up a small number of times. The rearrangement uses TRBV27 and TRBJ1-5; no clear D gene. Germline V gene lookup returns CDR1 MNHEY and CDR2 SMNVEV (reference sequence). Between the trimmed V and J ends, which lost 5 bases and 4 bases, there was a span of 15 bases. The length of the CDR3 is 15 residues. Written as DNA, the CDR3 is TGTGCCAGCAGTGTAACCCAGGAAAAGAATCAGCCCCAGCATTTT. Translated, it gives CASSVTQEKNQPQHF.